The entry below describes one T cell receptor (beta chain). The antigen is not known. The data stem from a study of cytomegalovirus exposure and HLA in healthy donors. The study ran its PCR with 60 Vbeta and 13 Jbeta primers. Clones were read by immunoSEQ multiplex PCR, and TCRdb kept only the in-frame ones, dropping some. This table holds 150,000 to 200,000 clones, over 75% found once. Study findings and constraints: Reports indicate that TCR beta sequences accurately predicted the HLA-A and HLA-B alleles of most subjects. The investigators catalogued 150 to 200 TCR beta chains as cytomegalovirus-associated. A previous analysis found most TCR beta V segments productive roughly 87% or roughly 30% of the time.

This CDR3 spans 15 amino acids. The germline V gene has CDR1 SGDLS and CDR2 YYNGEE. V was trimmed by 1 base and J by 6 bases, leaving 16 bases between them. The receptor comes from a male donor in good health and CMV-seronegative. The genes are TRBV9 and TRBJ1-2, with D unclear. Material for sequencing was PBMCs. The CDR3 bases are TGTGCCAGCAGCGTAAGAGCGGCGGACCTTAATGGCTACACCTTC. Translating it yields CASSVRAADLNGYTF.